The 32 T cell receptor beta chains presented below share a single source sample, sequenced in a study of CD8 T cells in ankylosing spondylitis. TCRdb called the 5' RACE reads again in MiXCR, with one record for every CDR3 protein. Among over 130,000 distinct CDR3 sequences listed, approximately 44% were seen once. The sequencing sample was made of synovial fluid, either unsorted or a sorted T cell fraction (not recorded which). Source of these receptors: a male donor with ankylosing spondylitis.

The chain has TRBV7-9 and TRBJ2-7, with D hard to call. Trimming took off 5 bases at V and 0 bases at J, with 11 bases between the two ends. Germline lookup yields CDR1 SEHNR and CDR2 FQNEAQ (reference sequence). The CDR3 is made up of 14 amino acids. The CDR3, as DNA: TGTGCCAGCAGCCTTGAGATGAGCTCCTACGAGCAGTACTTC. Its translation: CASSLEMSSYEQYF.

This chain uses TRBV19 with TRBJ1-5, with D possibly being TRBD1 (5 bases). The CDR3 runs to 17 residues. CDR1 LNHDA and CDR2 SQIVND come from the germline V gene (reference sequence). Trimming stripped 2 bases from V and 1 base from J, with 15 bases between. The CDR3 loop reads CASSIIWSGPSNQPQHF. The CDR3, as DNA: TGTGCCAGTAGTATAATATGGTCAGGGCCGAGCAATCAGCCCCAGCATTTT.

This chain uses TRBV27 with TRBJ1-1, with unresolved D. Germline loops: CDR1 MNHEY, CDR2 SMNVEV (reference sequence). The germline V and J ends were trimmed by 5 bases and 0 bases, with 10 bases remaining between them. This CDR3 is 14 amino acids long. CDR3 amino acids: CASSAGVLNTEAFF. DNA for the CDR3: TGTGCCAGCAGTGCAGGAGTTTTGAACACTGAAGCTTTCTTT.

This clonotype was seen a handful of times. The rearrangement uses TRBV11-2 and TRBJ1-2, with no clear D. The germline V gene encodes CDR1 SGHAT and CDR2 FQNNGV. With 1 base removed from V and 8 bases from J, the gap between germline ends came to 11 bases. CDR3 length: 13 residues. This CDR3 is CASSLVPGTGYTF. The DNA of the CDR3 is TGTGCCAGCAGCTTAGTGCCGGGAACGGGCTACACCTTC.

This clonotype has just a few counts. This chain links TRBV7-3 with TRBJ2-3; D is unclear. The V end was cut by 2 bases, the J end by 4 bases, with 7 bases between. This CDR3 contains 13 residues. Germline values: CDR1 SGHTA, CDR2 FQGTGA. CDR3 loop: CASSLFWADTQYF. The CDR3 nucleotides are TGTGCCAGCAGCTTATTTTGGGCAGATACGCAGTATTTT. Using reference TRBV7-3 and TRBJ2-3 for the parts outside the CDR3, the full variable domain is GAGVSQTPSNKVTEKGKYVELRCDPISGHTALYWYRQSLGQGPEFLIYFQGTGAADDSGLPNDRFFAVRPEGSVSTLKIQRTERGDSAVYLCASSLFWADTQYFGPGTRLTVL.

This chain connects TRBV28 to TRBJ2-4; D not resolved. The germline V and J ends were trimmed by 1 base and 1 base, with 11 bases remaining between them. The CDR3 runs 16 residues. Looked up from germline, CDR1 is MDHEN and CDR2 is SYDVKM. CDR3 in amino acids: CASSLYPFRAKNIQYF. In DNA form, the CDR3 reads TGTGCCAGCAGTTTATATCCCTTTCGGGCCAAAAACATTCAGTACTTC. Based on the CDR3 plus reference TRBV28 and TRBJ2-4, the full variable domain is DVKVTQSSRYLVKRTGEKVFLECVQDMDHENMFWYRQDPGLGLRLIYFSYDVKMKEKGDIPEGYSVSREKKERFSLILESASTNQTSMYLCASSLYPFRAKNIQYFGAGTRLSVL.

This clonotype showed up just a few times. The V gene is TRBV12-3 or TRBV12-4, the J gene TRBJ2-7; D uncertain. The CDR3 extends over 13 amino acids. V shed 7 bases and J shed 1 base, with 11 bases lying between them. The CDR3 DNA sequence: TGTGCCAGCACCAAAGATGGTTCCTACGAGCAGTACTTC. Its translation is CASTKDGSYEQYF.

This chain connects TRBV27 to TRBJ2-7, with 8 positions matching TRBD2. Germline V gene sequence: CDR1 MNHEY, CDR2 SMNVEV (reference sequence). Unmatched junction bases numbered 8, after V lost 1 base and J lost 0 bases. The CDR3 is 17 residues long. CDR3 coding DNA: TGTGCCAGCAGTTTATTCGGGACTAGAAGTATCTCCTACGAGCAGTACTTC. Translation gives CASSLFGTRSISYEQYF.

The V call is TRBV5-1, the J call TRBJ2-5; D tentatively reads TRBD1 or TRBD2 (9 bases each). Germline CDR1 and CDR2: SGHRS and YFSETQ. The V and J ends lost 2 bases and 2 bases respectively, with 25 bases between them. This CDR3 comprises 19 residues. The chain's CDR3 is CASSFLWRGGQGPQETQYF. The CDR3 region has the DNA TGCGCCAGCAGCTTTTTGTGGCGGGGGGGACAGGGCCCTCAAGAGACCCAGTACTTC.

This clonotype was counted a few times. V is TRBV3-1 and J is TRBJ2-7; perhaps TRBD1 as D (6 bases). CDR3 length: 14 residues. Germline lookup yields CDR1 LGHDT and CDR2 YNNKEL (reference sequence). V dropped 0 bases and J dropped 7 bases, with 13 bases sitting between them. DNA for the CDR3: TGTGCCAGCAGCCAAGATGACAGGTTGTATGAGCAGTACTTC. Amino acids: CASSQDDRLYEQYF.

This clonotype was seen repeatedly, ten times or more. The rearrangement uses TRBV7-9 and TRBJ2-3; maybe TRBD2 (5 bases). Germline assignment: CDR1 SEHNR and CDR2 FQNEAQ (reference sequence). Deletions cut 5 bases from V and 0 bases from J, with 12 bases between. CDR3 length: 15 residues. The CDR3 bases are TGTGCCAGCAGCCCAGCCGGGATTAGCACAGATACGCAGTATTTT. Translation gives CASSPAGISTDTQYF.

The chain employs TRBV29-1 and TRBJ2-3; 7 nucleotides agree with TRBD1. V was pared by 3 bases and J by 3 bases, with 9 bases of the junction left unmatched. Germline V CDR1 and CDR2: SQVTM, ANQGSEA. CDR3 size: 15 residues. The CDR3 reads CSVETGQDETDTQYF. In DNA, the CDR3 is TGCAGCGTTGAGACCGGACAGGATGAAACAGATACGCAGTATTTT.

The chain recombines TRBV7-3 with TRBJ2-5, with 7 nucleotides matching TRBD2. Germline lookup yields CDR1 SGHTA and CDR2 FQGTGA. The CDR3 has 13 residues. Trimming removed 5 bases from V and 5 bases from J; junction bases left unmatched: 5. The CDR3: CASSPLGGETQYF. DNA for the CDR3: TGTGCCAGCAGCCCTCTGGGGGGGGAGACCCAGTACTTC.

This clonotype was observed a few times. Here the CDR3 DNA reads TGTGCCAGCAGTGAAGCGAACTGGGGCTACACCTTC. This translates into CASSEANWGYTF. The chain links TRBV6-1 to TRBJ1-2; no definite D call. Germline lookup yields CDR1 MNHNS and CDR2 SASEGT. CDR3 length: 12 residues. V was clipped by 0 bases and J by 8 bases, with 7 bases between them.

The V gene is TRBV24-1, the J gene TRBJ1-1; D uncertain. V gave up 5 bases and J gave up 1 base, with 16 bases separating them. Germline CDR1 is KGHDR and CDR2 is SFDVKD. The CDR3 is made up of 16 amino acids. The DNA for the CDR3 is TGTGCCACCAGTGTAGATAGGGAGAAGGAGAACACTGAAGCTTTCTTT. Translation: CATSVDREKENTEAFF.

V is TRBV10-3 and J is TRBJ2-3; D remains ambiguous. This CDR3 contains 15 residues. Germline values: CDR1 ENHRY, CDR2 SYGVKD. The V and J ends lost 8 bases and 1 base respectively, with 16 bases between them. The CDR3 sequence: CAISTKDDGTDTQYF. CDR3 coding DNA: TGTGCCATCTCTACTAAGGACGACGGCACAGATACGCAGTATTTT.

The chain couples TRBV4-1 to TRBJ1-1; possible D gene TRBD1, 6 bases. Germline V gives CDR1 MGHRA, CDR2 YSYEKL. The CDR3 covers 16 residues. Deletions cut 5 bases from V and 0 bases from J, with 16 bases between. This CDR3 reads CASSYDRSWMNTEAFF. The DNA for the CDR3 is TGCGCCAGCAGCTACGACAGGTCCTGGATGAACACTGAAGCTTTCTTT.

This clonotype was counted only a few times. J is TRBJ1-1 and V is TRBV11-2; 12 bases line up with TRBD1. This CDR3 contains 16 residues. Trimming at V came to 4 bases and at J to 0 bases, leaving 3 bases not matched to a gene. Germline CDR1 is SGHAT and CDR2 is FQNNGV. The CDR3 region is CASSWDRGQMNTEAFF. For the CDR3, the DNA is TGTGCCAGCAGCTGGGACAGGGGGCAAATGAACACTGAAGCTTTCTTT.

The CDR3 DNA reads as TGTGCCATCAGTGAAGACAAAAAGGATTGGAATGAGCAGTTCTTC. Protein sequence: CAISEDKKDWNEQFF. V usage is TRBV10-3 and J usage is TRBJ2-1, with D uncertain. V dropped 3 bases and J dropped 7 bases, with 16 bases sitting between them. The CDR3 consists of 15 residues. Germline-derived CDR1 and CDR2 are ENHRY and SYGVKD.

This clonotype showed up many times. This chain's CDR3 is CSASPGTGFNQPQHF. The CDR3 DNA sequence: TGCAGTGCGAGCCCCGGGACAGGGTTCAATCAGCCCCAGCATTTT. The chain links TRBV20-1 to TRBJ1-5; 9 bases fit TRBD1. The CDR3 covers 15 residues. After removal of 6 bases from V and 3 bases from J, the junction contained 9 bases not matched to a gene. Germline V gives CDR1 DFQATT, CDR2 SNEGSKA (reference sequence).

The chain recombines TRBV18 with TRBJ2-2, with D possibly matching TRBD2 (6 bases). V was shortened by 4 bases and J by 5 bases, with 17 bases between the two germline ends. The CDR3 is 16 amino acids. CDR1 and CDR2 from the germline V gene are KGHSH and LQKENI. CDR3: CASSRYQGGRTGELFF. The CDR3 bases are TGTGCCAGCTCACGCTATCAGGGAGGAAGGACCGGGGAGCTGTTTTTT.

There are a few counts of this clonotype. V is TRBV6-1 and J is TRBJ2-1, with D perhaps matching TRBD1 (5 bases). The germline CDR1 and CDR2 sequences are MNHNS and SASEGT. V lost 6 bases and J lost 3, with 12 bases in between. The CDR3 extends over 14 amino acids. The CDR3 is CASSKGDSYNEQFF. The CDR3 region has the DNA TGTGCCAGCAGCAAAGGGGATAGCTACAATGAGCAGTTCTTC.

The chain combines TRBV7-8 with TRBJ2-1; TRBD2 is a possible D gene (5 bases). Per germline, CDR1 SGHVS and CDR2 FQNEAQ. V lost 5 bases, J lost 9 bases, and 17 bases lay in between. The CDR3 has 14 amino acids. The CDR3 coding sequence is TGTGCCAGCAGCCCCCGCACTAGGCTCCGTGAGCAGTTCTTC. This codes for CASSPRTRLREQFF.

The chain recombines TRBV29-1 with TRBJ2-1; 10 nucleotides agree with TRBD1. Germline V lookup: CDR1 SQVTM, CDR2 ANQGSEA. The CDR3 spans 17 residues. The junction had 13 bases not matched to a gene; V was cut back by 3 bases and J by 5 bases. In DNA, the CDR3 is TGCAGCGTTGACCCCCCTGAAGGGACAGGGGACCACAATGAGCAGTTCTTC. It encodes CSVDPPEGTGDHNEQFF.

CDR3 amino acids: CASSVVGGTTNTEAFF. In DNA form, the CDR3 reads TGTGCCAGCAGCGTAGTCGGCGGGACAACTAACACTGAAGCTTTCTTT. The genes are TRBV9 and TRBJ1-1, with D possibly matching TRBD1 (6 bases). V dropped 0 bases and J dropped 2 bases, with 14 bases sitting between them. The CDR3 covers 16 residues. Germline V CDR1 and CDR2: SGDLS, YYNGEE.

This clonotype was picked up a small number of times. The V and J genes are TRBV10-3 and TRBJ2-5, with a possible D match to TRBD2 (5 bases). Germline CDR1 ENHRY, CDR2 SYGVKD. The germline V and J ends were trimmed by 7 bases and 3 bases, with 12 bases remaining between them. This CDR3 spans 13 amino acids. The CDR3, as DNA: TGTGCCATCAAAAGGACGGGGAAAGAGACCCAGTACTTC. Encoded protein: CAIKRTGKETQYF.

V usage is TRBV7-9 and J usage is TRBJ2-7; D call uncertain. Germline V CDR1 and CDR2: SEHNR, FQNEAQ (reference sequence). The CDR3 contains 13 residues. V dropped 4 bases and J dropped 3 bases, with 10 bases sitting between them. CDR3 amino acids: CASSSETHYEQYF. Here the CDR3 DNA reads TGTGCCAGCAGCTCAGAGACCCACTACGAGCAGTACTTC.

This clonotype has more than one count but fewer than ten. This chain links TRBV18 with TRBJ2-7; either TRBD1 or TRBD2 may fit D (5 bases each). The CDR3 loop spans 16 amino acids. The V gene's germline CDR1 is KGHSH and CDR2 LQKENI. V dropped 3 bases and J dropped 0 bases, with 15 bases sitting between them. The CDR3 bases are TGTGCCAGCTCACCTCACCGGGACGGATACTCCTACGAGCAGTACTTC. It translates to CASSPHRDGYSYEQYF.

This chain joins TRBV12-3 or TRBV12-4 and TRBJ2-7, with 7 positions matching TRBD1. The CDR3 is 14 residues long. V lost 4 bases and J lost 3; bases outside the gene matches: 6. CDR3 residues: CASSSGTDFYEQYF. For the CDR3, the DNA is TGTGCCAGCAGTTCCGGGACAGATTTCTACGAGCAGTACTTC.

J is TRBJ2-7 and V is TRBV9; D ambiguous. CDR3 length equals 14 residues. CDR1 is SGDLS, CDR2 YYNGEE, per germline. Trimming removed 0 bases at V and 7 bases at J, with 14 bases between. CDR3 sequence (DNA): TGTGCCAGCAGCGTAGCTATTGGACCTGAAGAGCAGTACTTC. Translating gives CASSVAIGPEEQYF.

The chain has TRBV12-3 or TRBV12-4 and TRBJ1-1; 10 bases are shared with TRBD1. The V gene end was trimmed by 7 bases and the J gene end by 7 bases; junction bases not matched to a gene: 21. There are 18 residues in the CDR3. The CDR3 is CASTLTGGEDPNTFEAFF. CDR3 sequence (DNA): TGTGCCAGCACCCTGACAGGGGGCGAAGACCCCAACACGTTTGAAGCTTTCTTT.

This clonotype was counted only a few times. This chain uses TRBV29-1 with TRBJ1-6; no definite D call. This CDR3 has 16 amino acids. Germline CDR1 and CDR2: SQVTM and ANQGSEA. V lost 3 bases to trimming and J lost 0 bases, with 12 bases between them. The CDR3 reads CSVDRRPSSYNSPLHF. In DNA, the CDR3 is TGCAGCGTTGATCGGCGGCCGAGCTCCTATAATTCACCCCTCCACTTT.